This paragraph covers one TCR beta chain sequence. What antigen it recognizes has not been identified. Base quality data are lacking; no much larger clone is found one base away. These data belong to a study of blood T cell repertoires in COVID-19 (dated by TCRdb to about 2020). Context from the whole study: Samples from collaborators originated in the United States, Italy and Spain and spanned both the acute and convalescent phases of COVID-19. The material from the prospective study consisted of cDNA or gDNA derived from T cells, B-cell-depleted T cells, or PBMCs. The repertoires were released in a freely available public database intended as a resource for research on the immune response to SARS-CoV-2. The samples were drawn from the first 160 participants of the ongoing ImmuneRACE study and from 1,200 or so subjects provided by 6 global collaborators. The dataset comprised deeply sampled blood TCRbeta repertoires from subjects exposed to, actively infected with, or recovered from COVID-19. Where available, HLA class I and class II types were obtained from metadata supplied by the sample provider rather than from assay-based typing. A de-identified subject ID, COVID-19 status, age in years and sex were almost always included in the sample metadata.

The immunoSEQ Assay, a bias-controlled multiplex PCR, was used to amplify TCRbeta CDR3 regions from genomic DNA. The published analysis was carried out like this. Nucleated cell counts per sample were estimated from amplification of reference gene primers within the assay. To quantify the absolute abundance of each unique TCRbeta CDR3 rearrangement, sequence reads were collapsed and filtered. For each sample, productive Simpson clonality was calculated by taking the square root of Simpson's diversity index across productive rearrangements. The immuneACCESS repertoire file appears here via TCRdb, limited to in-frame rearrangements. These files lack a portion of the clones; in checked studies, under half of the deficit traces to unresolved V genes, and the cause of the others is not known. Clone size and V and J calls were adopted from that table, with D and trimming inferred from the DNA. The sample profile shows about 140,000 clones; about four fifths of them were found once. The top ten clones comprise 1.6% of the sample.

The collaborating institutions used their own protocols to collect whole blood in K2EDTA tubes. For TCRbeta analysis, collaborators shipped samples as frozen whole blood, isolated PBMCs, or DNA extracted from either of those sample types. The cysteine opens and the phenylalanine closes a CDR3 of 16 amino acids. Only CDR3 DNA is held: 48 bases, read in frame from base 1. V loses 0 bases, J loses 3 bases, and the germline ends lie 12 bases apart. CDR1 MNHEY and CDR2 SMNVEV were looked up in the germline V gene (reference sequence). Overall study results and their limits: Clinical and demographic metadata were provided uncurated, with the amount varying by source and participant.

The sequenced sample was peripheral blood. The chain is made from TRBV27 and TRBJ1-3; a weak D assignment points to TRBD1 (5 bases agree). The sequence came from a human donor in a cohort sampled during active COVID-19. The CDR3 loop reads CASSLSAGEVGNTIYF. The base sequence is TGTGCCAGCAGTTTATCGGCGGGGGAGGTTGGAAACACCATATATTTT.